This T cell receptor beta chain was captured in a study of identical twins. General study results and limits: Abundant cord blood beta clonotypes carried fewer insertions; memory repertoires showed none. Models predicted too little out-of-frame TCR alpha sharing in monozygotic twins.

After template switching added a universal primer site, the resulting cDNA carried unique molecular identifiers. MiXCR, run by TCRdb on the 5' RACE reads, gives a single entry per CDR3 protein. The top ten clones hold about 8.1% of a sample with fewer than 450,000 distinct CDR3 sequences, approximately 10% of them seen once. This clonotype occurred many times. Antigen specificity is unknown. This CDR3 has 15 residues. Trimming shortened V by 3 bases and J by 2 bases, and 11 bases separated the two germline ends. The V gene's germline CDR1 is MNHEY and CDR2 SMNVEV (reference sequence). The clonotype was recovered from a woman aged 45-60 years in good health. The specimen was naive T cells sorted from blood. The J gene is TRBJ1-5, the V gene TRBV27; possible D gene TRBD1, 6 bases. The CDR3 DNA sequence: TGTGCCAGCAGTTTTGGCAGGGGAGGCAATCAGCCCCAGCATTTT. Translation gives CASSFGRGGNQPQHF.